The next 7 T cell receptor beta chains were all read from a single sample in a study of blood T cell repertoires in COVID-19. Here immunoSEQ multiplex PCR was the method, and the copy in TCRdb shows in-frame clones only, minus some. The repertoire includes tens of thousands of clones, over 75% of them detected once, and about 3.9% sits in the top ten. The specimen was peripheral blood. All receptors come from a human donor in a cohort sampled during active COVID-19.

V and J are TRBV6-2 or TRBV6-3 and TRBJ1-2; tentative D call: TRBD1 (6 bases). The V gene's germline CDR1 is MNHEY and CDR2 SVGEGT. The V end was cut by 1 base, the J end by 0 bases, with 12 bases between. There are 16 residues in the CDR3. The CDR3 protein is CASSYLDSSANYGYTF. The CDR3 DNA reads as TGTGCCAGCAGTTACTTGGACAGTAGTGCTAACTATGGCTACACCTTC.

The chain combines TRBV2 with TRBJ2-3; a weak D match, TRBD2 (5 bases). This CDR3 comprises 12 residues. Germline V CDR1 and CDR2: SNHLY, FYNNEI. The germline V and J ends were trimmed by 6 bases and 9 bases, with 13 bases remaining between them. The CDR3 is CASRDLVFTQYF. CDR3 coding DNA: TGTGCCAGCAGGGACTTAGTATTCACGCAGTATTTT.

J is TRBJ2-7 and V is TRBV19; 7 bases map to TRBD1. The J segment lost 6 bases and the V segment lost 3 bases, leaving 11 bases of the junction unmatched. The CDR3 runs 15 residues. Germline CDR1 reads LNHDA; CDR2 reads SQIVND (reference sequence). CDR3 sequence (DNA): TGTGCCAGTAGTATCTGGACAGGATCTGAGGGCGAGCAGTACTTC. Its translation: CASSIWTGSEGEQYF.

The chain couples TRBV9 to TRBJ2-7; the match to TRBD1 covers 8 bases. The CDR3 consists of 15 residues. V lost 2 bases to trimming and J lost 4 bases; unmatched junction nucleotides: 8. The germline V gene has CDR1 SGDLS and CDR2 YYNGEE. The DNA for the CDR3 is TGTGCCAGCAGCGTCGGGACAGGTTACGGGTACGAGCAGTACTTC. Its translation: CASSVGTGYGYEQYF.

V usage is TRBV9 and J usage is TRBJ2-7, with unresolved D. Trimming removed 0 bases at V and 5 bases at J, with 9 bases between. CDR3 length: 13 residues. Germline V gene sequence: CDR1 SGDLS, CDR2 YYNGEE. CDR3 coding DNA: TGTGCCAGCAGCGTAGGAGACCGGGACGAGCAGTACTTC. Its protein product is CASSVGDRDEQYF.

The chain is built from TRBV3-1 (or the pseudogene TRBV3-2) and TRBJ1-6, with 10 bases identical to TRBD1. V was clipped by 7 bases and J by 5 bases; unmatched bases: 8. The CDR3 totals 16 residues. CDR1 and CDR2 (germline): LGHDT, YNNKEL (reference sequence). CDR3 residues: CASTLGQGPNNSPLHF. CDR3 coding DNA: TGTGCCAGCACCCTGGGACAGGGGCCGAATAATTCACCCCTCCACTTT.

Only a few counts were recorded for this clone. The rearrangement links TRBV2 to TRBJ2-7, with D perhaps matching TRBD1 (5 bases). The CDR3 totals 15 residues. Deletions cut 6 bases from V and 1 base from J, with 16 bases between. The germline V gene has CDR1 SNHLY and CDR2 FYNNEI. DNA for the CDR3: TGTGCCAGCAGAGAGACAGTCACCGTTTCCTACGAGCAGTACTTC. Encoded protein: CASRETVTVSYEQYF.